This T cell receptor (beta chain) was sequenced during a study of T cell responses to AZD1222 COVID-19 vaccine. CDR1 and CDR2 from the germline V gene are SGHDT and YYEEEE. V dropped 0 bases and J dropped 5 bases, with 6 bases sitting between them. The CDR3 extends over 13 amino acids. Clones were sequenced by immunoSEQ multiplex PCR, and TCRdb holds only the in-frame ones, with some missing. The repertoire holds about 150,000 clones, with over 75% as singletons. Sequences were derived from peripheral blood, sampled on day 0 of AZD1222 vaccination. J is TRBJ1-5 and V is TRBV5-6; D is possibly TRBD1 (6 bases). The TCR sequence derives from an adult in good health. CDR3 residues: CASSLAGDQPQHF. In DNA form, the CDR3 reads TGTGCCAGCAGCTTGGCAGGGGATCAGCCCCAGCATTTT.